This T cell receptor beta chain was sequenced in a study of blood T cell repertoires in COVID-19. Study as a whole: Some COVID-19 samples were acute and others convalescent; all came from the United States, Italy and Spain.

Source study methods: It was from reference gene primer amplification that nucleated cell counts were estimated. Libraries were prepared by immunoSEQ multiplex PCR; TCRdb keeps only in-frame clonotypes and omits some of them. That table is the source of V, J and clone size, and D and trimming were worked out from the DNA. The sample lists approximately 330,000 clones, 88% occurring once. Germline trimming cut 5 bases from V and 0 bases from J; bases unmatched to any gene: 3. The germline CDR1 and CDR2 sequences are SGHNT and YENEEA. The CDR3 spans 15 residues. The sequencing input was peripheral blood. The sequence derives from a woman aged 50 to 65 with active or convalescent COVID-19. The chain uses TRBV11-3 and TRBJ2-2; TRBD1 aligns across 7 bases. In DNA, the CDR3 is TGTGCCAGCAGCGTCGGGACAGCGAACACCGGGGAGCTGTTTTTT. This codes for CASSVGTANTGELFF.